Sequencing of this T cell receptor (beta chain) was carried out in a study of patients and donors after allogeneic stem cell transplantation. TCRdb independently ran MiXCR on the RT-PCR reads; one entry per CDR3 protein. The table has over 400,000 distinct CDR3 sequences, about a sixth seen once. The germline CDR1 and CDR2 sequences are MGHRA and YSYEKL. Between the trimmed V and J ends, which lost 6 bases and 1 base, there was a span of 15 bases. The CDR3 is 15 amino acids. Sequences were obtained from blood, either unsorted or a sorted T cell fraction (not recorded which). The sequence derives from a human donor who was either an allogeneic HSCT recipient or a stem cell or donor lymphocyte infusion donor (not recorded which). It is not recorded whose cells these are; they may come from a transplant donor. The chain joins TRBV4-1 to TRBJ1-1; possibly TRBD1 for D (5 bases). The CDR3 DNA reads as TGCGCCAGCAGAGAATTGTTGGGGCCGAACACTGAAGCTTTCTTT. The encoded protein is CASRELLGPNTEAFF.